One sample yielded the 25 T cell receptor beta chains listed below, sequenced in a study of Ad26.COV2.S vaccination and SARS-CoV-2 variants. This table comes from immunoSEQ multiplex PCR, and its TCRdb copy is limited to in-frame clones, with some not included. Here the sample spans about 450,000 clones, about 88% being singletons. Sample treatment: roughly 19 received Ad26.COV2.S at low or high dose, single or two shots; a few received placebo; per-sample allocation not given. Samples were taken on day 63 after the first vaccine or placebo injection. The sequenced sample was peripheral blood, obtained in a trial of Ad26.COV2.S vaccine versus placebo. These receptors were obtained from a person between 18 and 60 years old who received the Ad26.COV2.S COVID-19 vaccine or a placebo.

CDR3 loop: CASRRGGSQPQHF. In DNA form, the CDR3 reads TGTGCCAGCAGGAGAGGGGGTAGTCAGCCCCAGCATTTT. The chain is built from TRBV12-3 or TRBV12-4 and TRBJ1-5, with TRBD1 as a possible D gene (6 bases). The CDR3 covers 13 residues. V was cut by 6 bases and J by 6 bases, with 12 bases left in between.

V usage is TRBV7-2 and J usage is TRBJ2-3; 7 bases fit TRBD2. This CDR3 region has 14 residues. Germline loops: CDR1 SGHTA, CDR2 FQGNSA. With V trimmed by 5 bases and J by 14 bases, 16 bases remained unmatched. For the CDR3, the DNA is TGTGCCAGCAGCCCGCGCAATCCGGGACTAAGATCGTATTTT. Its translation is CASSPRNPGLRSYF.

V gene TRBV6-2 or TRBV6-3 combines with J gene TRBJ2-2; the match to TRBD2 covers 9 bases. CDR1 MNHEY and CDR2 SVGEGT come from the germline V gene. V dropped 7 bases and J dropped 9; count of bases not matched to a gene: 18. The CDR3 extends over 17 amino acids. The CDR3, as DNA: TGTGCCAGCACCCCCCCTTCGGGACTAGCCCCGATGCGGGAGCTGTTTTTT. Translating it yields CASTPPSGLAPMRELFF.

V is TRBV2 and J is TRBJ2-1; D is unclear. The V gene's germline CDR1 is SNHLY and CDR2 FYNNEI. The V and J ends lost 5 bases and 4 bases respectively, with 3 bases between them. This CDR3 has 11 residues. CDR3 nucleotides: TGTGCCAGCAGTCATTACAATGAGCAGTTCTTC. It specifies CASSHYNEQFF.

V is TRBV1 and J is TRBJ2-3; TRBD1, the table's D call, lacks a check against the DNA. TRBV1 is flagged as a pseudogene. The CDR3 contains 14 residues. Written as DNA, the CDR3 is TGCACCAGCAGCCAAGACAGAAGCACAGATACGCAGTATTTT. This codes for CTSSQDRSTDTQYF.

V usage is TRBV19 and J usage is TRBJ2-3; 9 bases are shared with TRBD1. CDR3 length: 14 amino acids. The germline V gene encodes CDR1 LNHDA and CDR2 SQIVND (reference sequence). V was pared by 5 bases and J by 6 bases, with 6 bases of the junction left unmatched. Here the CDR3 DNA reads TGTGCCAGTAGTCAGACAGGGGGTGGGGATACGCAGTATTTT. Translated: CASSQTGGGDTQYF. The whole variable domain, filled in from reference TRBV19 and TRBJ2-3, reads DGGITQSPKYLFRKEGQNVTLSCEQNLNHDAMYWYRQDPGQGLRLIYYSQIVNDFQKGDIAEGYSVSREKKESFPLTVTSAQKNPTAFYLCASSQTGGGDTQYFGPGTRLTVL.

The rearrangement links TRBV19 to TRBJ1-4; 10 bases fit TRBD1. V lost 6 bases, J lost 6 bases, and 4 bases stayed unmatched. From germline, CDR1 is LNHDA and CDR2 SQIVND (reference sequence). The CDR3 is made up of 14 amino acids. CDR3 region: CASSRQGAYEKLFF. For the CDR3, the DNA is TGTGCCAGTAGCAGACAGGGGGCCTATGAAAAACTGTTTTTT.

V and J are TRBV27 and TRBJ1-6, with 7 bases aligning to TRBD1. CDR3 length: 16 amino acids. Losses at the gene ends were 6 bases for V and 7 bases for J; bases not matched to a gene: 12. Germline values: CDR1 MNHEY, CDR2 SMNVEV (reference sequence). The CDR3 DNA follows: TGTGCCAGCAGCCTTACAACCGGGACAGAGAATTCACCCCTCCACTTT. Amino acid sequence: CASSLTTGTENSPLHF.

The CDR3 DNA follows: TGTGCCAGCAGCTTAGCATATGAAAAACTGTTTTTT. It translates to CASSLAYEKLFF. The chain carries TRBV7-8 and TRBJ1-4; D gene unclear. Trimming removed 0 bases from V and 6 bases from J, with 2 bases in between. Germline CDR1 SGHVS, CDR2 FQNEAQ. The CDR3 consists of 12 residues.

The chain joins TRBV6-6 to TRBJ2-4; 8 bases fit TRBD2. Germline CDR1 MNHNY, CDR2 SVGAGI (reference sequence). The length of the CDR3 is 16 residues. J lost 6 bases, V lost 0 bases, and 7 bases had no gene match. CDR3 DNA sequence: TGTGCCAGCAGTTACTCGGGAAGCGGGGGCAGAAACATTCAGTACTTC. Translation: CASSYSGSGGRNIQYF.

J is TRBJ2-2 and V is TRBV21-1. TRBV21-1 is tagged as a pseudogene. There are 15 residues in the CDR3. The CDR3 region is CASSNCSVKAGELFF. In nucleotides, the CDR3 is TGTGCCAGCAGCAATTGTTCGGTCAAGGCCGGGGAGCTGTTTTTT.

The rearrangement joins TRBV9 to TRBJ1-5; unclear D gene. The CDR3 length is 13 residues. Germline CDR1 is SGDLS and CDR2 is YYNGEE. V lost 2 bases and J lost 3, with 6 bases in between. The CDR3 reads CASSVQDNQPQHF. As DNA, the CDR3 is TGTGCCAGCAGCGTGCAGGACAATCAGCCCCAGCATTTT.

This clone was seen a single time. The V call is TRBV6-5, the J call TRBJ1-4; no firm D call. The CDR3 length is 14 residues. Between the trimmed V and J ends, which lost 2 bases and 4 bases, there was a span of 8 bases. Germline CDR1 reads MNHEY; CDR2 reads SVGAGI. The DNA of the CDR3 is TGTGCCAGCAGTTACACAAGGATTAATGAAAAACTGTTTTTT. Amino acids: CASSYTRINEKLFF.

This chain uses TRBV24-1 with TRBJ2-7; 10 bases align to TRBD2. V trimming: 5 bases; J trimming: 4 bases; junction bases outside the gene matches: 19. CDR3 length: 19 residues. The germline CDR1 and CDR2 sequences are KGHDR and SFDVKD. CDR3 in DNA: TGTGCCACCAGTGGCCCGCCTCTACTCAGCGGGAGGGCCCGGTACGAGCAGTACGTC. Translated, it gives CATSGPPLLSGRARYEQYV.

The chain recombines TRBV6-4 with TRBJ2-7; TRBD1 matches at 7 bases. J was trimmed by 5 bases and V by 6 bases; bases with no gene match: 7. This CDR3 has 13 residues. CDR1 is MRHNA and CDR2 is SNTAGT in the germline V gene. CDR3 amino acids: CASRAGGLNEQYV. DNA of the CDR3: TGTGCCAGCAGGGCAGGGGGTCTCAACGAGCAGTACGTC.

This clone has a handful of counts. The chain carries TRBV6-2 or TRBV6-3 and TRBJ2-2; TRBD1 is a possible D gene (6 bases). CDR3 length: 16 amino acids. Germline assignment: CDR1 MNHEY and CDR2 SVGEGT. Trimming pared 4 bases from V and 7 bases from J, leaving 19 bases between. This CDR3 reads CASSFYGRKGGGELFF. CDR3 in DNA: TGTGCCAGCAGTTTCTACGGTCGGAAAGGGGGCGGGGAGCTGTTTTTT.

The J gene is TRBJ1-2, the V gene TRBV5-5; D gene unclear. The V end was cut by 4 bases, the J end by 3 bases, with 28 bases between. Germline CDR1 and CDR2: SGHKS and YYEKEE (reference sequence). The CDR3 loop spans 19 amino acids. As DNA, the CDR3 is TGTGCCAGCAGCATCTCCTTAACGCGGGGTGATTCTCTTGACTATGGCTACACCTTC. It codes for CASSISLTRGDSLDYGYTF.

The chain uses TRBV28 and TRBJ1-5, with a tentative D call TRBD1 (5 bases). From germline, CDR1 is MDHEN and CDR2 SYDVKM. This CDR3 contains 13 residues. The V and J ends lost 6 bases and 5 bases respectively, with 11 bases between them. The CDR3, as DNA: TGTGCCAGCAGGCTGGGGCTCCATCAGCCCCAGCATTTT. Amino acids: CASRLGLHQPQHF. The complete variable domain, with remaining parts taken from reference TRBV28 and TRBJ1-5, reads DVKVTQSSRYLVKRTGEKVFLECVQDMDHENMFWYRQDPGLGLRLIYFSYDVKMKEKGDIPEGYSVSREKKERFSLILESASTNQTSMYLCASRLGLHQPQHFGDGTRLSIL.

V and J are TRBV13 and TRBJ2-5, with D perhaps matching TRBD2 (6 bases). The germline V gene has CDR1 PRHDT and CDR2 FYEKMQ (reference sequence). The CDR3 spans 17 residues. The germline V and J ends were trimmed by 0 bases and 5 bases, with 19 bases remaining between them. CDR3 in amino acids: CASSLGPQTSYRETQYF. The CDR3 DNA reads TGTGCCAGCAGCTTAGGCCCCCAGACTAGTTACCGGGAGACCCAGTACTTC.

CDR3 sequence: CASSQVPRVGGKTGELFF. Here the CDR3 DNA reads TGTGCCAGCAGCCAAGTCCCCAGGGTGGGGGGAAAAACCGGGGAGCTGTTTTTT. The rearrangement links TRBV14 to TRBJ2-2; D perhaps matches TRBD2 (6 bases). Germline CDR1 is SGHDN and CDR2 is FVKESK. The CDR3 totals 18 residues. V lost 1 base and J lost 5, with 20 bases in between.

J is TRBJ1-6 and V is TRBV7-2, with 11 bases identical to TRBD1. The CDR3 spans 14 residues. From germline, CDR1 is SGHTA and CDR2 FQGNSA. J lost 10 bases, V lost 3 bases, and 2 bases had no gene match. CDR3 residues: CASSLGQGESPLHF. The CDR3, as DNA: TGTGCCAGCAGCTTGGGACAGGGGGAGTCACCCCTCCACTTT.

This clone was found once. The CDR3 sequence: CTSSQEVVNTGELFF. The CDR3 region has the DNA TGCACCAGCAGCCAAGAAGTCGTTAACACCGGGGAGCTGTTTTTT. The J gene is TRBJ2-2, the V gene TRBV1. TRBV1 is reported as a pseudogene. The CDR3 covers 15 residues.

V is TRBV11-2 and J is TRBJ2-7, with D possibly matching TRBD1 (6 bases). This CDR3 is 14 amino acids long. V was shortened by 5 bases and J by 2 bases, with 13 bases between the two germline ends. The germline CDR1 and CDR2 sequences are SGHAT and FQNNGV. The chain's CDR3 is CASSPTDSPYEQYV. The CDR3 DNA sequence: TGTGCCAGCAGCCCAACGGACAGCCCCTACGAGCAGTACGTC.

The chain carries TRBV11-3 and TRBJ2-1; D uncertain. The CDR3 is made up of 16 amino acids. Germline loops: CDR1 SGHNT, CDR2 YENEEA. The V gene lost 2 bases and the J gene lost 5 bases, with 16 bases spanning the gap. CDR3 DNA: TGTGCCAGCAGCTTACGCCGTGGCAGGACCGACAATGAGCAGTTCTTC. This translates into CASSLRRGRTDNEQFF.

In DNA, the CDR3 is TGTGCCAGCAGCGCTGGGACTAGCGGGGGTACCGGGCAGTACTTC. Its protein product is CASSAGTSGGTGQYF. The V gene is TRBV5-4, the J gene TRBJ2-7, with 14 positions matching TRBD2. The CDR3 loop spans 15 amino acids. The germline CDR1 and CDR2 sequences are SGHNT and YYREEE (reference sequence). With V trimmed by 4 bases and J by 9 bases, 9 bases remained unmatched.